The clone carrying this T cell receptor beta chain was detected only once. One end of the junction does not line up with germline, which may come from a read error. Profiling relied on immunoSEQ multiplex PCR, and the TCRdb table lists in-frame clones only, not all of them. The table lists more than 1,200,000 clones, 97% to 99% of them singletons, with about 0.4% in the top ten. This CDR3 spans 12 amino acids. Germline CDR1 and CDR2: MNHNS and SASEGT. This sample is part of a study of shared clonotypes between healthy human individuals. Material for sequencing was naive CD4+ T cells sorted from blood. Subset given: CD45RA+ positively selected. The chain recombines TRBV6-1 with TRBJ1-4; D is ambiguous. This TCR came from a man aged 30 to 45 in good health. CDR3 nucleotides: TGTGCCAGCAGGATTACTACTGAAAAACTGTTTTTT. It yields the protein CASRITTEKLFF.